Reported below is one TCR beta chain. Clones were sequenced by immunoSEQ multiplex PCR, and TCRdb holds only the in-frame ones, with some missing. Of roughly 15,000 clones in the sample, roughly 92% were seen once. The record originates from a study of blood T cell repertoires in COVID-19. This TCR was recovered from a human donor with active COVID-19. The donor label of this sample is uncertain. Sample: peripheral blood.

CDR3 sequence (DNA): TGTGCCAGCTCAGCTAGCGTCTCCTACGAGCAGTACTTC. This gives the protein CASSASVSYEQYF. This chain joins TRBV18 and TRBJ2-7; tentatively, D is TRBD2 (6 bases). This CDR3 has 13 residues. The germline V and J ends were trimmed by 5 bases and 0 bases, with 8 bases remaining between them. Per germline, CDR1 KGHSH and CDR2 LQKENI. Together with reference TRBV18 and TRBJ2-7, the CDR3 gives the full variable domain: NAGVMQNPRHLVRRRGQEARLRCSPMKGHSHVYWYRQLPEEGLKFMVYLQKENIIDESGMPKERFSAEFPKEGPSILRIQQVVRGDSAAYFCASSASVSYEQYFGPGTRLTVT.